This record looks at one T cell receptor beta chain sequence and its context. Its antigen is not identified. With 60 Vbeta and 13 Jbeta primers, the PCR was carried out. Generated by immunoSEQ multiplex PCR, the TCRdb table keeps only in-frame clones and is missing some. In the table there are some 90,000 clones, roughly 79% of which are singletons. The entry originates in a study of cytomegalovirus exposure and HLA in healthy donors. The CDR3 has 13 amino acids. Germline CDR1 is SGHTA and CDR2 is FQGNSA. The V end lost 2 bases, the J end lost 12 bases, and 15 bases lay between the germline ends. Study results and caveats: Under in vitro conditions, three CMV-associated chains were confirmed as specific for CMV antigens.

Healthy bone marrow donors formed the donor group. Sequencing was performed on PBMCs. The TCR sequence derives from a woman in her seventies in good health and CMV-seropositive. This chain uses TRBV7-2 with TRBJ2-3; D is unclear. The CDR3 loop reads CASSLPTLVTQYF. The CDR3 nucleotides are TGTGCCAGCAGCTTACCGACATTAGTAACACAGTATTTT.